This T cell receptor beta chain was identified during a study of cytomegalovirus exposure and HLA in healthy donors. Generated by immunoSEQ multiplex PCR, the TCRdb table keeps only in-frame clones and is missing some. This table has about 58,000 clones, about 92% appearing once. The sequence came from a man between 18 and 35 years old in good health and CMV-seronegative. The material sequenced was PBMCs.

CDR3 in amino acids: CATSSWNTEAFF. CDR3 DNA: TGTGCCACCAGCAGCTGGAACACTGAAGCTTTCTTT. V and J are TRBV15 and TRBJ1-1; D is unclear. Per the germline V gene, CDR1 is LNHNV and CDR2 is YYDKDF (reference sequence). This CDR3 has 12 amino acids. V lost 3 bases, J lost 1 base, and 3 bases lay in between.